Listed below are T cell receptor beta chains from one sample, sequenced in a study of CD8 T cells in Susac syndrome. Each CDR3 protein is one row after TCRdb ran MiXCR on the immunoSEQ multiplex PCR reads. Altogether some 260,000 distinct CDR3 sequences are present, approximately 81% being singletons, with the ten largest covering over 0.1%. The sample taken for sequencing was CD8+ T cells from PBMCs. The receptors originated from a human donor with multiple sclerosis. CDR3s include the opening cysteine and the closing phenylalanine or tryptophan. A D gene is named only where the DNA matches it firmly. Clone size is shown for a subset of rows, as once, few, many or a class of expanded clone.

D	size	V	J	CDR3	DNA
NA	NA	TRBV28	TRBJ2-1	CASSSGGENNEQFF	TGTGCCAGCAGTTCTGGCGGGGAGAACAATGAGCAGTTCTTC
TRBD1	NA	TRBV27	TRBJ1-1	CASRVTGGSTEAFF	TGTGCCAGCAGGGTTACAGGGGGGAGTACTGAAGCTTTCTTT
NA	NA	TRBV27	TRBJ1-5	CASSWSAERPQHF	TGTGCCAGCAGTTGGTCGGCGGAGAGGCCCCAGCATTTT
NA	NA	TRBV2	TRBJ2-1	CASRALTRRGFF	TGTGCCAGCAGAGCCCTAACTAGACGGGGGTTCTTC
NA	NA	TRBV11-2	TRBJ2-1	CASSWPSSAYNEQFF	TGTGCCAGCAGCTGGCCGTCTAGCGCCTACAATGAGCAGTTCTTC
NA	NA	TRBV12-3/TRBV12-4	TRBJ1-2	CASSLAEGNYGYTF	TGTGCCAGCAGTTTAGCGGAGGGCAACTATGGCTACACCTTC
NA	NA	TRBV28	TRBJ2-5	CASSPVPGLIGGETQYF	TGTGCCAGCAGTCCCGTCCCCGGGCTCATAGGGGGAGAGACCCAGTACTTC
NA	NA	TRBV28	TRBJ2-1	CASSLQADGYSEQFF	TGTGCCAGCAGTTTACAAGCCGATGGGTATAGTGAGCAGTTCTTC
NA	NA	TRBV5-1	TRBJ1-3	CASSLLGGLSGNTIYF	TGCGCCAGCAGCTTGCTGGGCGGACTCTCTGGAAACACCATATATTTT
TRBD2	NA	TRBV9	TRBJ2-3	CASSVGGRDPDTQYF	TGTGCCAGCAGCGTTGGCGGGAGAGACCCAGATACGCAGTATTTT
NA	NA	TRBV10-3	TRBJ2-2	CAIMKGGETGELFF	TGTGCCATCATGAAGGGGGGCGAAACCGGGGAGCTGTTTTTT
TRBD2	NA	TRBV7-8	TRBJ2-7	CASSDPQDSGEPEQYF	TGTGCCAGCAGCGACCCCCAGGATAGCGGGGAGCCCGAGCAGTACTTC
TRBD1	NA	TRBV20-1	TRBJ2-7	CSARLTGINYEQYF	TGCAGTGCTAGGCTGACAGGGATCAACTACGAGCAGTACTTC
TRBD2	NA	TRBV19	TRBJ2-1	CASSIGVSSGFYNEQFF	TGTGCCAGTAGTATCGGGGTCTCTAGCGGATTCTACAATGAGCAGTTCTTC
TRBD2	NA	TRBV11-3	TRBJ2-1	CASSLSGTVHEQFF	TGTGCCAGCAGCTTAAGCGGGACTGTGCATGAGCAGTTCTTC
TRBD2	NA	TRBV7-2	TRBJ2-7	CASSLGSGLAAFSYEQYF	TGTGCCAGCAGCTTAGGATCGGGGCTAGCGGCCTTCTCCTACGAGCAGTACTTC
NA	NA	TRBV6-1	TRBJ2-7	CASSESAEQYF	TGTGCCAGCAGTGAATCGGCCGAGCAGTACTTC
TRBD2	NA	TRBV27	TRBJ2-5	CASSLSPPSGGRETQYF	TGTGCCAGCAGTTTATCACCCCCTAGCGGGGGTCGGGAGACCCAGTACTTC
TRBD1	NA	TRBV5-1	TRBJ1-2	CASSSLKDRVENYGYTF	TGCGCCAGCAGCTCGTTGAAGGACAGGGTGGAAAACTATGGCTACACCTTC
NA	NA	TRBV27	TRBJ1-4	CASSLIGGGEKLFF	TGTGCCAGCAGTTTAATAGGAGGGGGTGAAAAACTGTTTTTT
NA	NA	TRBV20-1	TRBJ2-7	CSARRRGWENEQYF	TGCAGTGCTAGGCGCCGTGGGTGGGAGAACGAGCAGTACTTC
NA	NA	TRBV10-3	TRBJ2-1	CAMGASGSYNEQFF	TGTGCCATGGGGGCTAGCGGTTCCTACAATGAGCAGTTCTTC
TRBD1	once	TRBV5-4	TRBJ1-1	CASSFLGGAAEAFF	TGTGCCAGCAGCTTCTTAGGGGGCGCGGCTGAAGCTTTCTTT
TRBD1	NA	TRBV4-1	TRBJ1-2	CASSQGQGDGYTF	TGCGCCAGCAGCCAGGGACAGGGGGATGGCTACACCTTC
NA	NA	TRBV7-9	TRBJ2-2	CASENIRAGSPTGELFF	TGTGCCAGCGAAAATATTAGAGCGGGCTCACCCACCGGGGAGCTGTTTTTT
NA	NA	TRBV6-4	TRBJ1-1	CASSPEFRNPNTEAFF	TGTGCCAGCAGTCCAGAATTCAGAAATCCGAACACTGAAGCTTTCTTT
NA	NA	TRBV27	TRBJ2-7	CASSLSRSPSYEQYF	TGTGCCAGCAGTTTATCGCGCAGCCCTAGCTACGAGCAGTACTTC
TRBD1	NA	TRBV4-2	TRBJ1-5	CASSLDGQANQPQHF	TGTGCCAGCAGCCTAGATGGACAGGCAAATCAGCCCCAGCATTTT
TRBD1	NA	TRBV14	TRBJ2-7	CASSRHRDRAYEQYF	TGTGCCAGCAGCCGGCACCGGGACAGGGCCTACGAGCAGTACTTC
TRBD2	NA	TRBV15	TRBJ2-1	CATSRDKASGRDEQFF	TGTGCCACCAGCAGAGATAAGGCTAGCGGGAGGGATGAGCAGTTCTTC
NA	once	TRBV29-1	TRBJ1-1	CSVERLAGEAFF	TGCAGCGTTGAAAGACTGGCAGGTGAAGCTTTCTTT
TRBD2	NA	TRBV9	TRBJ2-1	CASSGTSGTTSYNEQFF	TGTGCCAGCAGCGGGACTAGCGGAACGACCTCCTACAATGAGCAGTTCTTC
NA	NA	TRBV9	TRBJ2-7	CASSYQGSEQYF	TGTGCCAGCAGCTACCAGGGTTCCGAGCAGTACTTC
NA	once	TRBV7-9	TRBJ2-1	CASSPRDSVYNEQFF	TGTGCCAGCAGCCCCCGGGATAGCGTGTACAATGAGCAGTTCTTC
TRBD2	NA	TRBV9	TRBJ2-1	CASSVDWTSSSYNEQFF	TGTGCCAGCAGCGTAGATTGGACTAGTTCTTCCTACAATGAGCAGTTCTTC
TRBD1	NA	TRBV12-3/TRBV12-4	TRBJ1-4	CASSQRQGFREKLFF	TGTGCCAGCAGTCAAAGACAGGGGTTTAGGGAAAAACTGTTTTTT
TRBD2	NA	TRBV6-2/TRBV6-3	TRBJ2-7	CASSYGPAGAEQYF	TGTGCCAGCAGTTACGGGCCAGCGGGAGCCGAGCAGTACTTC
TRBD1	NA	TRBV5-1	TRBJ2-5	CASSSSGTGFQETQYF	TGCGCCAGCAGCTCTTCCGGGACAGGGTTTCAAGAGACCCAGTACTTC
TRBD2	NA	TRBV20-1	TRBJ2-1	CSARMGGSSYNEQFF	TGCAGTGCTAGGATGGGCGGGAGCTCCTACAATGAGCAGTTCTTC
TRBD2	NA	TRBV7-9	TRBJ2-4	CASSSLGEGTPLAKNIQYF	TGTGCCAGCAGCTCCTTGGGGGAGGGGACCCCACTAGCCAAAAACATTCAGTACTTC
TRBD2	NA	TRBV7-9	TRBJ2-3	CASSFLAGETDTQYF	TGTGCCAGCAGCTTCTTAGCGGGAGAGACAGATACGCAGTATTTT
TRBD1	NA	TRBV27	TRBJ2-1	CASSFFPGQGVYEQFF	TGTGCCAGCAGTTTTTTCCCGGGACAGGGGGTCTATGAGCAGTTCTTC
NA	NA	TRBV15	TRBJ2-3	CATSRSATDTQYF	TGTGCCACGTCGCGGAGCGCCACAGATACGCAGTATTTT
TRBD2	NA	TRBV29-1	TRBJ2-3	CSVNRGRLTDTQYF	TGCAGCGTGAACCGCGGGAGGCTCACAGATACGCAGTATTTT
TRBD1	NA	TRBV9	TRBJ2-7	CASSADRNYEQYF	TGTGCCAGCAGCGCGGACAGGAACTACGAGCAGTACTTC
NA	NA	TRBV6-6	TRBJ1-6	CASSYSGERASPLHF	TGTGCCAGCAGTTACTCGGGTGAAAGGGCATCACCCCTCCACTTT
NA	NA	TRBV10-3	TRBJ2-7	CAIQRPSSYEQYF	TGTGCCATCCAGCGCCCGTCATCCTACGAGCAGTACTTC
TRBD2	once	TRBV10-3	TRBJ2-7	CAISDPPSGDYEQYF	TGTGCCATCAGTGACCCTCCTAGCGGGGACTACGAGCAGTACTTC
TRBD2	few	TRBV28	TRBJ2-7	CASNQKGLAAFYEQYF	TGTGCCAGCAATCAAAAAGGACTAGCGGCCTTCTACGAGCAGTACTTC
NA	NA	TRBV29-1	TRBJ2-5	CSVEGDEGETQYF	TGCAGCGTTGAAGGGGATGAGGGGGAGACCCAGTACTTC
NA	NA	TRBV27	TRBJ2-3	CASSFSRAEVTDTQYF	TGTGCCAGCAGTTTCTCTAGGGCCGAGGTTACAGATACGCAGTATTTT
NA	NA	TRBV28	TRBJ2-2	CASSLYSPQSPGELFF	TGTGCCAGCAGCCTATACTCCCCTCAATCCCCCGGGGAGCTGTTTTTT
NA	NA	TRBV10-3	TRBJ1-1	CAISEQGLNTEAFF	TGTGCCATCAGTGAGCAGGGATTGAACACTGAAGCTTTCTTT
TRBD2	NA	TRBV7-9	TRBJ2-3	CASSSRDYDTDTQYF	TGTGCCAGCAGCTCACGGGACTACGACACAGATACGCAGTATTTT
TRBD2	NA	TRBV27	TRBJ2-7	CASSIGLAGGTTYEQYF	TGTGCCAGCAGTATCGGACTAGCGGGAGGGACCACCTACGAGCAGTACTTC